The 9 T cell receptor beta chains reported below all come from one sample, sequenced in a study of cytomegalovirus exposure and HLA in healthy donors. Generated by immunoSEQ multiplex PCR, the TCRdb table keeps only in-frame clones and is missing some. The sample records 280,000 or so clones, approximately 90% being singletons. Sequenced: PBMCs. These receptors all stem from a woman aged 18-29 years in good health and CMV-seronegative.

Points on this clone: The same CDR3 also results from other DNA sequences found in this sample. This chain links TRBV18 with TRBJ1-1; D is unresolved. The CDR3 loop spans 13 amino acids. Trimming left V 0 bases short and J 4 bases short, with 6 bases between. Germline CDR1 KGHSH, CDR2 LQKENI. The CDR3 nucleotides read TGTGCCAGCTCACCACCGGGAGGCACTGAAGCTTTCTTT. Translation gives CASSPPGGTEAFF.

The chain couples TRBV7-9 to TRBJ1-2; D may be TRBD1 (5 bases). CDR3 length: 16 amino acids. The germline V and J ends were trimmed by 3 bases and 7 bases, with 21 bases remaining between them. Germline values: CDR1 SEHNR, CDR2 FQNEAQ (reference sequence). The CDR3 DNA follows: TGTGCCAGCAGCTTCGGGGACTTCACCCTCGGGGGTGGCTACACCTTC. Its protein product is CASSFGDFTLGGGYTF.

The chain couples TRBV11-2 to TRBJ2-6; the D gene is possibly TRBD2 (6 bases). Germline CDR1 reads SGHAT; CDR2 reads FQNNGV. The CDR3 covers 16 residues. The germline V and J ends were trimmed by 1 base and 1 base, with 8 bases remaining between them. The CDR3 region is CASSLVGGSGANVLTF. The CDR3 region has the DNA TGTGCCAGCAGCTTAGTTGGGGGGTCTGGGGCCAACGTCCTGACTTTC.

The rearrangement joins TRBV7-9 to TRBJ2-1, with 7 bases identical to TRBD2. The CDR3 is 17 amino acids. Losses at the gene ends were 1 base for V and 6 bases for J; bases not matched to a gene: 12. Germline V CDR1 and CDR2: SEHNR, FQNEAQ (reference sequence). In nucleotides, the CDR3 is TGTGCCAGCAGCTTAGTTGCGGTGGCTAGCGGAGTCAATGAGCAGTTCTTC. Translating it yields CASSLVAVASGVNEQFF.

This chain uses TRBV11-2 with TRBJ2-3; D not certain. The CDR3 is made up of 11 amino acids. V was clipped by 2 bases and J by 7 bases, with 4 bases between them. Germline assignment: CDR1 SGHAT and CDR2 FQNNGV. This CDR3 is CASSLPYTQYF. As DNA, the CDR3 is TGTGCCAGCAGCTTACCGTATACGCAGTATTTT.

The chain links TRBV12-5 to TRBJ2-5, with a tentative D call TRBD1 (6 bases). CDR1 is LGHNT and CDR2 is FRNRAP in the germline V gene. The ends were cut back, 6 bases at V and 2 bases at J, with 13 bases in the middle. CDR3 length: 14 residues. The CDR3 is CASGIGQRQETQYF. The CDR3 bases are TGTGCTAGTGGGATAGGACAGAGACAAGAGACCCAGTACTTC.

This clone occurred once. The rearrangement joins TRBV7-2 to TRBJ2-7, with 7 bases that match TRBD2. The CDR3 loop spans 14 amino acids. V was clipped by 3 bases and J by 3 bases; unmatched bases: 5. From germline, CDR1 is SGHTA and CDR2 FQGNSA. The CDR3 protein is CASSFAGTNYEQYF. The CDR3 DNA is TGTGCCAGCAGCTTTGCCGGGACTAACTACGAGCAGTACTTC.

The V gene is TRBV19, the J gene TRBJ2-1, with D possibly TRBD2 on 5 matching bases. The CDR3 is 13 residues long. CDR1 is LNHDA, CDR2 SQIVND, per germline (reference sequence). V was clipped by 9 bases and J by 7 bases, with 16 bases between them. The CDR3 protein is CASRLTGGNEQFF. In nucleotides, the CDR3 is TGTGCCAGCAGATTGACGGGCGGGAATGAGCAGTTCTTC. The entire variable domain, with the rest obtained from reference TRBV19 and TRBJ2-1, is as follows: DGGITQSPKYLFRKEGQNVTLSCEQNLNHDAMYWYRQDPGQGLRLIYYSQIVNDFQKGDIAEGYSVSREKKESFPLTVTSAQKNPTAFYLCASRLTGGNEQFFGPGTRLTVL.

The gene calls are TRBV9 and TRBJ1-2, with D possibly matching TRBD1 (5 bases). The V and J ends lost 4 bases and 0 bases respectively, with 10 bases between them. This CDR3 has 14 amino acids. CDR1 and CDR2 (germline): SGDLS, YYNGEE. CDR3: CASSPDTTNYGYTF. CDR3 DNA sequence: TGTGCCAGCAGCCCGGACACAACTAACTATGGCTACACCTTC.